This TCR beta chain is drawn from a study of CD8+CD57+ T cells in acquired aplastic anemia. Overall study: Roughly 3.2 ug was the average amount of DNA from sorted CD4+ and CD8+ cells. Roughly 9.8 million reads, on average, were obtained for CD4+ cells from healthy donors.

Notes on the study in general: Twenty-nine was the count of CD8+ CDR3 sequences that patients shared with controls.

A note on this clonotype: Antigen specificity is unknown.

Genomic DNA templated the TCR beta VDJ and CDR3 profiling. TCRdb itself ran the reads through MiXCR, one entry per CDR3 protein. The sample comprises approximately 380,000 distinct CDR3 sequences, 55% to 75% of which are singletons, and approximately 3.8% rests with the top ten. The sample consisted of sorted CD4+, CD8+, or CD8+CD57+ T cells (not recorded which) from PBMCs. The origin of this receptor is a human donor in good health, serving as a control.

In DNA, the CDR3 is TGTGCCAGCAGTGCAGATACCGGGACCTGGGACGAGCAGTACTTC. Its protein is CASSADTGTWDEQYF. The chain has TRBV2 and TRBJ2-7; the D gene could be TRBD1 or TRBD2 (5 bases each). The germline gives CDR1 SNHLY, CDR2 FYNNEI. This CDR3 spans 15 amino acids. V was shortened by 4 bases and J by 5 bases, with 18 bases between the two germline ends.